This T cell receptor beta chain derives from a study of STAT3 mutations in large granular lymphocyte leukemia. Study conclusions and caveats: Persisting codominant clonotypes may have hidden a small pathogenic clone. Sampling intervals varied between patients and samples. Every T-cell large granular lymphocyte leukemia patient had at least one immunodominant TCR beta clonotype.

V gave up 6 bases and J gave up 1 base, with 10 bases separating them. CDR3 length: 12 amino acids. Looked up from germline, CDR1 is SQVTM and CDR2 is ANQGSEA. With regard to this clone: What it recognizes is unknown.

Data came from immunoSEQ multiplex PCR; TCRdb stores just in-frame clones and leaves some out. The sample lists roughly 35,000 clones; 88% were seen once. The sequence was collected from a human donor with T large granular lymphocyte leukemia. Some clones in this sample may be carry-over from other donors' samples. Sequencing was done on a sample of PBMCs. This chain connects TRBV29-1 to TRBJ2-7; tentatively, D is TRBD2 (6 bases). This CDR3 reads CSVAGGSYEQYF. The CDR3 region has the DNA TGCAGCGTCGCAGGAGGGTCCTACGAGCAGTACTTC.